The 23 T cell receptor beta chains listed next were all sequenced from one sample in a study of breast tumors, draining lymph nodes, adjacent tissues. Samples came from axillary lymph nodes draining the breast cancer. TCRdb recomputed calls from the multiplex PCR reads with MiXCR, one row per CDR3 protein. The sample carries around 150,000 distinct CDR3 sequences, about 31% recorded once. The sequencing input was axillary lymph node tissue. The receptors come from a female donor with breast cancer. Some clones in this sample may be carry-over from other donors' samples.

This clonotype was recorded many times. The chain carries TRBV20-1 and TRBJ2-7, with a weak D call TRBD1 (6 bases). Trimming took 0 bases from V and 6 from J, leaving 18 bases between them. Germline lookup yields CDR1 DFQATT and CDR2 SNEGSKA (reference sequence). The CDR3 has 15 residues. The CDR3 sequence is CSARDLLQGSGEQYV. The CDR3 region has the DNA TGCAGTGCTAGAGATCTGCTGCAGGGGAGTGGCGAGCAGTACGTC.

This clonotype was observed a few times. The CDR3 loop reads CAAVRGQGAEEQFF. For the CDR3, the DNA is TGTGCCGCCGTCCGGGGACAGGGGGCTGAGGAGCAGTTCTTC. The chain links TRBV24-1 to TRBJ2-1; 12 bases are a match to TRBD1. Germline CDR1 reads KGHDR; CDR2 reads SFDVKD. The trim removed 12 bases at V and 10 bases at J, leaving 12 bases unmatched. The CDR3 runs to 14 residues.

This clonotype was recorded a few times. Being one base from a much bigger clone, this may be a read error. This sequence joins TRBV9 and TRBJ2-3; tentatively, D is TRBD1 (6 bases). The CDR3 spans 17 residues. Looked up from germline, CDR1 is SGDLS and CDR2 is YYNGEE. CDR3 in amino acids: CASSVGGRVGSTATQYF. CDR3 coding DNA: TGTGCCAGCAGCGTAGGGGGGCGGGTCGGCAGCACAGCTACGCAGTATTTT.

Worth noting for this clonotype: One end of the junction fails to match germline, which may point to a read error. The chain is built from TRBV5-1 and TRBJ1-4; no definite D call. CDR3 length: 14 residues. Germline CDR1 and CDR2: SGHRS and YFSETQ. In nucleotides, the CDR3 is TGCGCCAGAAGCTTTATCCCCTCGGAGGAAAGACTGTTTTTT. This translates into CARSFIPSEERLFF.

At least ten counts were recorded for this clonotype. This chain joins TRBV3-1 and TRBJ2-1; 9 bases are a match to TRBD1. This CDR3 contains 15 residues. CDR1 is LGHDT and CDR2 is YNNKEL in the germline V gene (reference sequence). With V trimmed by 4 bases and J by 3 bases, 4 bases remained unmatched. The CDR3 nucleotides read TGTGCCAGCAGCCGGGGACAGGGAGGCTACAATGAGCAGTTCTTC. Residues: CASSRGQGGYNEQFF.

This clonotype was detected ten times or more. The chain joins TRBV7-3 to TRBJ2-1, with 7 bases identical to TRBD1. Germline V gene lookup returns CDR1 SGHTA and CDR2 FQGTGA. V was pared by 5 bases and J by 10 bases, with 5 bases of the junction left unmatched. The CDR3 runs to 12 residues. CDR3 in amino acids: CASSPGQDEQFF. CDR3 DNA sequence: TGTGCCAGCAGCCCTGGACAGGACGAGCAGTTCTTC.

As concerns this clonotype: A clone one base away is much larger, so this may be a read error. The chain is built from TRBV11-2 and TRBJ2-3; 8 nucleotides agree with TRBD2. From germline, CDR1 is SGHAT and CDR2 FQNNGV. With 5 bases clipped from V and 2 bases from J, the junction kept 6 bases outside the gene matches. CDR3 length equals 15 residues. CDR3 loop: CASSISGAPTDTQYF. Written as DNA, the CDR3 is TGTGCCAGCAGCATTAGCGGGGCTCCCACAGATACGCAGTATTTT.

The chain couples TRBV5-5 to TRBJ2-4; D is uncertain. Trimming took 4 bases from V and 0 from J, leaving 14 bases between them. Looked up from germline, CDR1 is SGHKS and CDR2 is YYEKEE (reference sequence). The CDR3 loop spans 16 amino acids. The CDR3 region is CASSPPGWLAKNIQYF. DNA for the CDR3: TGTGCCAGCAGCCCGCCGGGTTGGCTAGCCAAAAACATTCAGTACTTC.

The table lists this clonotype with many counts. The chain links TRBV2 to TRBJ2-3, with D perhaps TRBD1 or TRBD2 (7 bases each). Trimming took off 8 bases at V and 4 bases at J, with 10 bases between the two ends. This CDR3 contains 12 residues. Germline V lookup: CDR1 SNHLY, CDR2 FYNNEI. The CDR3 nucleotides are TGTGCCAGCGGGAGGGGGCCAGATACGCAGTATTTT. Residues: CASGRGPDTQYF.

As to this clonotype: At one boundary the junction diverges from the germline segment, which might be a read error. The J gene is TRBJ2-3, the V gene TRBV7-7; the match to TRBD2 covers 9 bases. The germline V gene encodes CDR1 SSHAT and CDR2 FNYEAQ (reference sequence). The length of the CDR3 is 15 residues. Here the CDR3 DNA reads TGTGCTAGCAGCTTAAGGGGACTAGCCTCAGATACGCAGTATTTT. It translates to CASSLRGLASDTQYF. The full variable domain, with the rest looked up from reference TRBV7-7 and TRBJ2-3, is GAGVSQSPRYKVTKRGQDVTLRCDPISSHATLYWYQQALGQGPEFLTYFNYEAQPDKSGLPSDRFSAERPEGSISTLTIQRTEQRDSAMYRCASSLRGLASDTQYFGPGTRLTVL.

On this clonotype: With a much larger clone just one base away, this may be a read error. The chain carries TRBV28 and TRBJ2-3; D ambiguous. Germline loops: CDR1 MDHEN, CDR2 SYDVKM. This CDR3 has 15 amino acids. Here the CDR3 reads CACSLGSLLADTQYF. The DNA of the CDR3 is TGTGCCTGCAGTTTGGGCTCCTTATTGGCAGATACGCAGTATTTT.

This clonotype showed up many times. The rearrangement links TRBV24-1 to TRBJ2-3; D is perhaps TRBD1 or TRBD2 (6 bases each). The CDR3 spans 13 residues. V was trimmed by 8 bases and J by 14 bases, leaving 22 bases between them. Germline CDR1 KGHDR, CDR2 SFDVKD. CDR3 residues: CATTGVGGLGLYF. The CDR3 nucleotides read TGTGCCACCACGGGGGTAGGGGGTTTAGGCCTGTATTTT.

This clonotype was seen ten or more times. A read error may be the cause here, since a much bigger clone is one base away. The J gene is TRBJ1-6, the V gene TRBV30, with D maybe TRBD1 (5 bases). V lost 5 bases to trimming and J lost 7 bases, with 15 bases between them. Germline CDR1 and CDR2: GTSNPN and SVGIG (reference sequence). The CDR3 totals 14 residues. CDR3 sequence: CAWDLGEGNSPLHF. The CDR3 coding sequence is TGTGCCTGGGACCTAGGAGAGGGGAATTCACCCCTCCACTTT.

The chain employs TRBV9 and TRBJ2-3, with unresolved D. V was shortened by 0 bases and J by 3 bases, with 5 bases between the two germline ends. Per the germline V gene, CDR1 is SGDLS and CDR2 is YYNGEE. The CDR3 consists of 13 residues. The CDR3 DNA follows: TGTGCCAGCAGCGTAGGGCGGACAGATACGCAGTATTTT. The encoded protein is CASSVGRTDTQYF.

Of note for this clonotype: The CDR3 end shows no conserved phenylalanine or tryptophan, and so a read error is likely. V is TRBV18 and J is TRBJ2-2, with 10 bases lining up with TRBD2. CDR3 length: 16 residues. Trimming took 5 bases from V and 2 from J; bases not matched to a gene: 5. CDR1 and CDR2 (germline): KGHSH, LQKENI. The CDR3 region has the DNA TGTGCCAGCTCAGAGCGGGGGGGCACCAACACCGGGGAGCTGTTTCTT. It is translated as CASSERGGTNTGELFL.

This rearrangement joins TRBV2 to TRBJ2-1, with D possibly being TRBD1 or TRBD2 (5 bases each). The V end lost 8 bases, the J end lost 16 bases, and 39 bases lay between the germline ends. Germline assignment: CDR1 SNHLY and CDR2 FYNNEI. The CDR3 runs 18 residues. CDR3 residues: CASLRGDVWGSSYNERFF. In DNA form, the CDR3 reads TGTGCCAGCCTCCGAGGGGACGTCTGGGGGAGCTCCTACAATGAGCGCTTCTTC.

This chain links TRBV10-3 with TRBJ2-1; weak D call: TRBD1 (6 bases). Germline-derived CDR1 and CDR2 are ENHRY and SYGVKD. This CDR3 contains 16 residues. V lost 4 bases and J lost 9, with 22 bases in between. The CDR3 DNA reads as TGTGCCATCAGTGCTATAACCGGGACAAATACCATTGAGCAGTTCTTC. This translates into CAISAITGTNTIEQFF.

The CDR3 DNA sequence: TGTGCCAGCAGCCGGACGGAAGGTCGGTCACCCCTCCACTTT. Translation gives CASSRTEGRSPLHF. The rearrangement uses TRBV7-8 and TRBJ1-6; D gene ambiguous. CDR1 SGHVS and CDR2 FQNEAQ come from the germline V gene. CDR3 length: 14 amino acids. Between the trimmed V and J ends, which lost 5 bases and 10 bases, there was a span of 15 bases.

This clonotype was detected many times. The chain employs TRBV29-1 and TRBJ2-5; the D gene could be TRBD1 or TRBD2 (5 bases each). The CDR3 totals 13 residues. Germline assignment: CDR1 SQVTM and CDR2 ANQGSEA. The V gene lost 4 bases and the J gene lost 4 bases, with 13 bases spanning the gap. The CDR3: CSVGVGALETQYF. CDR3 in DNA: TGCAGCGTTGGGGTCGGGGCGTTAGAGACCCAGTACTTC.

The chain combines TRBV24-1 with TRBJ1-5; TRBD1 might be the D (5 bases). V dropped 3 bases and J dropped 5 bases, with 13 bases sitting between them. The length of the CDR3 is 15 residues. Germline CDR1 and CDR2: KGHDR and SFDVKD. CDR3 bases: TGTGCCACCAGTGATGGGGGGGACCCGTATCAGCCCCAGCATTTT. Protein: CATSDGGDPYQPQHF.

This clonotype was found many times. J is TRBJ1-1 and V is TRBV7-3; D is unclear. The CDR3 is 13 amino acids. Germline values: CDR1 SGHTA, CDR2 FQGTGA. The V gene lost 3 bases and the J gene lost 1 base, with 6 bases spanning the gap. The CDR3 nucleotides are TGTGCCAGCAGCTTTTCACAGAACACTGAAGCTTTCTTT. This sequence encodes CASSFSQNTEAFF.

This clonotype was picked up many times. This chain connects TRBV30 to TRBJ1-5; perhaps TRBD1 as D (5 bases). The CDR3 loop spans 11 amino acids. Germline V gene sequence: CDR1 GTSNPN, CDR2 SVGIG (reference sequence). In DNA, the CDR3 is TGTGCATGGGGGAACAATCAGCCCCAGCATTTT. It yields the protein CAWGNNQPQHF.

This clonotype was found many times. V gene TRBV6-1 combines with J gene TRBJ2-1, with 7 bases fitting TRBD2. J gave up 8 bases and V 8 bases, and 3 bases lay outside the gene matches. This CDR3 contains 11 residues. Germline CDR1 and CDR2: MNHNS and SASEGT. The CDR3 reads CASGRVHEQFF. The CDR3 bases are TGTGCCAGCGGGAGGGTTCATGAGCAGTTCTTC.